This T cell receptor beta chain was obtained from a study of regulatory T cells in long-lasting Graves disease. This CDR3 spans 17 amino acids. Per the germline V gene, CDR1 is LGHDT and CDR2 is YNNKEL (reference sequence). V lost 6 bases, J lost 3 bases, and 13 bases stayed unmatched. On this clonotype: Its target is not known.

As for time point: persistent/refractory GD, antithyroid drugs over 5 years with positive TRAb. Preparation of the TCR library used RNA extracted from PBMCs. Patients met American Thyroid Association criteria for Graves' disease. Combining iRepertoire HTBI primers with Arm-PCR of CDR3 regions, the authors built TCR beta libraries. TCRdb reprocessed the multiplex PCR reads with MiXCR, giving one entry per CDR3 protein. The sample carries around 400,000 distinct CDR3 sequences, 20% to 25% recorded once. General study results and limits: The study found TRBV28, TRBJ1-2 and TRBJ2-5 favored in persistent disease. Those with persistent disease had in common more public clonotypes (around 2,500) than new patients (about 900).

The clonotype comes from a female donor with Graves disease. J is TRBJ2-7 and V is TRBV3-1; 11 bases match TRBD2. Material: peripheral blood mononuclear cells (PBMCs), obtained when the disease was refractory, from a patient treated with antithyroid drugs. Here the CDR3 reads CASSLGTGTSGNYEQYF. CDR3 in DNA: TGTGCCAGCAGTCTAGGGACCGGGACTAGCGGAAACTACGAGCAGTACTTC.